Presented here are 26 T cell receptor beta chains from one specimen sequenced in a study of T cell responses to AZD1222 COVID-19 vaccine. TCRdb's table, derived via immunoSEQ multiplex PCR, lists solely in-frame clones and lacks some. The repertoire holds about 180,000 clones, with about 90% as singletons. The sample consisted of peripheral blood, taken 28 days after the second dose of the MenACWY control vaccine. These receptors were taken from an adult who received the MenACWY meningococcal vaccine as a control.

The chain couples TRBV7-9 to TRBJ1-5; tentative D call: TRBD1 (5 bases). The CDR3 runs 17 residues. V gave up 1 base and J gave up 0 bases, with 13 bases separating them. The germline gives CDR1 SEHNR, CDR2 FQNEAQ (reference sequence). The CDR3 sequence is CASSLVLSTDSNQPQHF. The CDR3 region has the DNA TGTGCCAGCAGCTTAGTTCTATCGACAGATAGCAATCAGCCCCAGCATTTT.

This clone was picked up one time. The chain couples TRBV30 to TRBJ1-2; possible D gene TRBD1, 5 bases. Trimming cost V 3 bases and J 1 base, with 12 bases left between them. The CDR3 consists of 14 residues. Germline V lookup: CDR1 GTSNPN, CDR2 SVGIG (reference sequence). This chain's CDR3 is CAWSSGPNNYGYTF. CDR3 nucleotide sequence: TGTGCCTGGAGCTCGGGACCGAATAACTATGGCTACACCTTC.

The V call is TRBV7-3, the J call TRBJ2-2; TRBD2 matches 9 bases. CDR1 and CDR2 (germline): SGHTA, FQGTGA. The CDR3 consists of 14 residues. V lost 5 bases, J lost 6 bases, and 4 bases stayed unmatched. The CDR3, as DNA: TGTGCCAGCAGCCCAGTAGCGGGGGCCGGGGAGCTGTTTTTT. Its protein is CASSPVAGAGELFF.

A single count supports this clone. CDR3 loop: CASSLRLAVEYF. For the CDR3, the DNA is TGTGCCAGCAGCTTACGGCTAGCCGTCGAGTATTTT. This chain connects TRBV7-8 to TRBJ2-3, with D possibly being TRBD2 (5 bases). The CDR3 consists of 12 residues. Trimming shortened V by 2 bases and J by 13 bases, and 13 bases separated the two germline ends. The V gene's germline CDR1 is SGHVS and CDR2 FQNEAQ.

This clone was recorded a few times. The V call is TRBV7-2, the J call TRBJ1-1; tentative D call: TRBD1 (6 bases). The CDR3 covers 17 residues. Germline V gives CDR1 SGHTA, CDR2 FQGNSA. V was trimmed by 3 bases and J by 7 bases, leaving 24 bases between them. Here the CDR3 reads CASSLGPSLRGAYEAFF. CDR3 coding DNA: TGTGCCAGCAGCTTGGGGCCCTCCTTGCGGGGGGCATATGAAGCTTTCTTT.

The chain recombines TRBV7-2 with TRBJ1-5, with D possibly being TRBD1 (5 bases). V lost 1 base to trimming and J lost 3 bases, with 7 bases between them. Germline CDR1 and CDR2: SGHTA and FQGNSA. The CDR3 sequence is 14 residues long. CDR3 nucleotides: TGTGCCAGCAGCTTAGAGGGGAACAATCAGCCCCAGCATTTT. The encoded protein is CASSLEGNNQPQHF.

V gene TRBV7-9 combines with J gene TRBJ2-7; 12 nucleotides agree with TRBD2. The junction had 5 bases not matched to a gene; V was cut back by 3 bases and J by 5 bases. Germline CDR1 is SEHNR and CDR2 is FQNEAQ (reference sequence). The CDR3 has 15 amino acids. The CDR3 region has the DNA TGTGCCAGCAGCTTCCGGACTAGCGGGAACCACGAGCAGTACTTC. Its translation is CASSFRTSGNHEQYF.

The rearrangement joins TRBV6-2 or TRBV6-3 to TRBJ2-7; D remains ambiguous. V was cut by 3 bases and J by 5 bases, with 8 bases left in between. Germline V gene sequence: CDR1 MNHEY, CDR2 SVGEGT. CDR3 size: 12 residues. DNA of the CDR3: TGTGCCAGCAGTTATTCCGCCAACGAGCAGTACTTC. Protein product: CASSYSANEQYF.

The gene calls are TRBV7-8 and TRBJ1-1; perhaps TRBD1 as D (5 bases). V lost 0 bases and J 2 bases, leaving 22 bases between the germline ends. CDR3 length equals 19 residues. The V gene's germline CDR1 is SGHVS and CDR2 FQNEAQ. CDR3 sequence (DNA): TGTGCCAGCAGCTTAGCGAGGGACGGGTTTATTCTTTATAACACTGAAGCTTTCTTT. Residues: CASSLARDGFILYNTEAFF.

The chain combines TRBV5-1 with TRBJ1-1; TRBD1 might be the D (6 bases). V lost 4 bases, J lost 2 bases, and 15 bases lay in between. The length of the CDR3 is 15 residues. Germline V CDR1 and CDR2: SGHRS, YFSETQ. The chain's CDR3 is CASSKAGASNTEAFF. The DNA of the CDR3 is TGCGCCAGCAGCAAGGCAGGGGCCTCCAACACTGAAGCTTTCTTT. Together with reference TRBV5-1 and TRBJ1-1, the CDR3 gives the full variable domain: KAGVTQTPRYLIKTRGQQVTLSCSPISGHRSVSWYQQTPGQGLQFLFEYFSETQRNKGNFPGRFSGRQFSNSRSEMNVSTLELGDSALYLCASSKAGASNTEAFFGQGTRLTVV.

This sequence joins TRBV24-1 and TRBJ2-7; TRBD2 is a possible D gene (6 bases). Germline V gives CDR1 KGHDR, CDR2 SFDVKD. Trimming took off 6 bases at V and 3 bases at J, with 11 bases between the two ends. CDR3 size: 13 residues. DNA for the CDR3: TGTGCCACCAGTCGCGGGGCCATCTACGAGCAGTACTTC. Amino acid sequence: CATSRGAIYEQYF.

This clone has more than one count but fewer than ten. The chain links TRBV4-3 to TRBJ1-5; the D is unclear. There are 15 residues in the CDR3. Germline CDR1 reads LGHNA; CDR2 reads YSLEER. V lost 0 bases and J 0 bases, leaving 6 bases between the germline ends. The CDR3 region is CASSQDPDSNQPQHF. CDR3 coding DNA: TGCGCCAGCAGCCAAGATCCAGATAGCAATCAGCCCCAGCATTTT.

This clone was seen only once. The chain employs TRBV19 and TRBJ1-1; D possibly corresponds to TRBD1 (6 bases). Looked up from germline, CDR1 is LNHDA and CDR2 is SQIVND (reference sequence). This CDR3 is 16 amino acids long. The germline V and J ends were trimmed by 4 bases and 0 bases, with 15 bases remaining between them. CDR3 region: CASSTPKGHMNTEAFF. The CDR3 nucleotides are TGTGCCAGTAGTACACCCAAGGGACACATGAACACTGAAGCTTTCTTT.

The rearrangement joins TRBV29-1 to TRBJ2-5, with D perhaps assigned TRBD1 or TRBD2 (5 bases each). Germline V lookup: CDR1 SQVTM, CDR2 ANQGSEA. CDR3 length equals 14 residues. V was pared by 8 bases and J by 4 bases, with 20 bases between. In DNA form, the CDR3 reads TGCAGCCTATCAAAAACCGGGACGGGAGAGACCCAGTACTTC. Its protein is CSLSKTGTGETQYF.

The chain links TRBV4-3 to TRBJ2-4, with 9 bases matching TRBD2. Germline values: CDR1 LGHNA, CDR2 YSLEER. The CDR3 is 16 residues long. J lost 7 bases, V lost 1 base, and 8 bases had no gene match. CDR3 in amino acids: CASSQGRASGTNIQYF. CDR3 sequence (DNA): TGCGCCAGCAGCCAAGGAAGGGCTAGCGGGACGAACATTCAGTACTTC.

This chain links TRBV6-5 with TRBJ1-5, with D hard to call. The germline V gene encodes CDR1 MNHEY and CDR2 SVGAGI. The CDR3 runs to 13 residues. Trimming stripped 6 bases from V and 7 bases from J, with 13 bases between. The CDR3 reads CASREGGRQPQHF. Here the CDR3 DNA reads TGTGCCAGCAGGGAGGGTGGGAGGCAGCCCCAGCATTTT.

This clone was counted between two and nine times. The gene calls are TRBV5-1 and TRBJ1-3; TRBD1 matches at 7 bases. Per germline, CDR1 SGHRS and CDR2 YFSETQ. J lost 3 bases, V lost 1 base, and 7 bases had no gene match. The CDR3 covers 16 residues. Here the CDR3 reads CASSLSPTGIGNTIYF. CDR3 DNA sequence: TGCGCCAGCAGCTTGTCCCCGACAGGGATTGGAAACACCATATATTTT. Filled out from reference TRBV5-1 and TRBJ1-3, the complete variable domain reads KAGVTQTPRYLIKTRGQQVTLSCSPISGHRSVSWYQQTPGQGLQFLFEYFSETQRNKGNFPGRFSGRQFSNSRSEMNVSTLELGDSALYLCASSLSPTGIGNTIYFGEGSWLTVV.

The gene calls are TRBV27 and TRBJ2-7; TRBD1 agrees at 8 bases. The V gene end was trimmed by 8 bases and the J gene end by 2 bases; junction bases not matched to a gene: 5. The CDR3 is made up of 13 amino acids. Germline CDR1 is MNHEY and CDR2 is SMNVEV (reference sequence). The CDR3 is CASGDRRTYEQYF. The CDR3 DNA sequence: TGTGCCAGCGGGGACAGGAGAACCTACGAGCAGTACTTC.

The chain uses TRBV10-2 and TRBJ2-1, with D possibly TRBD1 on 7 matching bases. Between the trimmed V and J ends, which lost 8 bases and 5 bases, there was a span of 22 bases. The germline CDR1 and CDR2 sequences are WSHSY and SAAADI. The CDR3 covers 16 residues. CDR3: CASGPSPGGGDNEQFF. In DNA, the CDR3 is TGCGCCAGCGGACCTAGCCCAGGAGGGGGCGACAATGAGCAGTTCTTC.

V usage is TRBV6-5 and J usage is TRBJ1-1; the D is unclear. The CDR3 contains 11 residues. Germline CDR1 MNHEY, CDR2 SVGAGI. V was shortened by 6 bases and J by 1 base, with 3 bases between the two germline ends. The CDR3 loop is CASSRNTEAFF. In nucleotides, the CDR3 is TGTGCCAGCAGCCGGAACACTGAAGCTTTCTTT.

Only a few counts were recorded for this clone. This chain joins TRBV24-1 and TRBJ2-7; a possible D gene is TRBD1 (6 bases). V lost 4 bases, J lost 2 bases, and 11 bases lay in between. Germline-derived CDR1 and CDR2 are KGHDR and SFDVKD. This CDR3 region has 14 residues. The CDR3 here is CATSDYRVPYEQYF. The CDR3 coding sequence is TGTGCCACCAGTGACTACAGGGTCCCCTACGAGCAGTACTTC.

About this clone itself: The junction differs from germline at one of its ends, possibly a read error. CDR3 bases: TGTGCCAGCAGATTAGATGTTTCGACTGTCAATTCACCCCTCCACTTT. This gives the protein CASRLDVSTVNSPLHF. This sequence joins TRBV7-8 and TRBJ1-6, with D hard to call. The CDR3 totals 16 residues. Germline V gene data show CDR1 as SGHVS and CDR2 as FQNEAQ.

V gene TRBV3-1 (or the pseudogene TRBV3-2) combines with J gene TRBJ2-3; D may be TRBD1 (5 bases). The CDR3 totals 14 residues. Trimming left V 0 bases short and J 4 bases short, with 8 bases between. The germline V gene encodes CDR1 LGHDT and CDR2 YNNKEL (reference sequence). The CDR3 nucleotides read TGTGCCAGCAGCCAAGAAGAACAGGCAGATACGCAGTATTTT. It encodes CASSQEEQADTQYF.

The rearrangement joins TRBV5-6 to TRBJ1-2; no clear D. With 1 base removed from V and 3 bases from J, the gap between germline ends came to 7 bases. In germline, CDR1 is SGHDT, CDR2 YYEEEE. There are 13 residues in the CDR3. In DNA, the CDR3 is TGTGCCAGCAGCTTGCCCGGTCACTATGGCTACACCTTC. Protein: CASSLPGHYGYTF.

This chain joins TRBV11-2 and TRBJ2-7, with D uncertain. CDR3 size: 13 residues. V lost 4 bases, J lost 5 bases, and 12 bases lay in between. CDR1 is SGHAT and CDR2 is FQNNGV in the germline V gene. CDR3 sequence reads: CASSSLTWDEQYF. The DNA of the CDR3 is TGTGCCAGCAGCTCACTTACGTGGGACGAGCAGTACTTC.

This chain links TRBV28 with TRBJ1-5, with D perhaps matching TRBD1 (6 bases). The CDR3 extends over 19 amino acids. Trimming removed 6 bases from V and 2 bases from J, with 26 bases in between. The germline CDR1 and CDR2 sequences are MDHEN and SYDVKM. The chain's CDR3 is CASSRHRPGADLRNQPQHF. The CDR3 nucleotides are TGTGCCAGCAGCCGCCACAGGCCAGGGGCCGACTTGCGCAATCAGCCCCAGCATTTT.